This note documents a single T cell receptor (beta chain) sequence. Data came from immunoSEQ multiplex PCR; TCRdb stores just in-frame clones and leaves some out. Of 15,000 to 20,000 clones in the sample, more than 85% were seen once. The CDR3 contains 14 residues. Trimming pared 7 bases from V and 6 bases from J, leaving 18 bases between. In germline, CDR1 is LNHDA, CDR2 SQIVND (reference sequence). The sample comes from a study of OX40 agonist ivuxolimab in advanced cancers. Sequencing used CD4+ or CD8+ T cells sorted from blood, obtained in a trial of the OX40 agonist ivuxolimab. The rearrangement joins TRBV19 to TRBJ1-1; D possibly corresponds to TRBD1 (5 bases). This clonotype was obtained from an adult with an advanced solid tumor such as melanoma, head and neck, liver or kidney cancer. CDR3 in amino acids: CASNMGLGGAEAFF. CDR3 bases: TGTGCCAGTAATATGGGCTTGGGAGGGGCTGAAGCTTTCTTT.